The source of this T cell receptor (beta chain) is a study of cytomegalovirus exposure and HLA in healthy donors. CDR1 and CDR2 (germline): SGHAT, FQNNGV. The CDR3 contains 15 residues. V lost 5 bases and J lost 7, with 18 bases in between. It was with 60 Vbeta and 13 Jbeta primers that the PCR ran. Here immunoSEQ multiplex PCR was the method, and the copy in TCRdb shows in-frame clones only, minus some. This table holds about 150,000 clones, around 79% found once. The genes are TRBV11-2 and TRBJ2-1, with a weak D call TRBD1 (6 bases). The TCR sequence derives from a man under 40 in good health and CMV-seropositive. Input material: PBMCs. DNA for the CDR3: TGTGCCAGCAGCCCGGTTTTGAGTCAGGGGAATGAGCAGTTCTTC. This encodes CASSPVLSQGNEQFF.